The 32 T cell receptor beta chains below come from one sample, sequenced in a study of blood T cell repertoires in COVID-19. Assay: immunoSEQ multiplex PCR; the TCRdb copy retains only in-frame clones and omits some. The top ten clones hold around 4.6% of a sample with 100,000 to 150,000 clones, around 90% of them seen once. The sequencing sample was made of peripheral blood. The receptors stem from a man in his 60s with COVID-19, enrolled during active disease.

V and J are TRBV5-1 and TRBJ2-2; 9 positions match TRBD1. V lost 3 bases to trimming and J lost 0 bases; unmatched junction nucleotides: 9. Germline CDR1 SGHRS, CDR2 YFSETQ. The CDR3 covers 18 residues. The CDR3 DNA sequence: TGCGCCAGCAGCTCCAGTCCCGGGACAGGGACGAACACCGGGGAGCTGTTTTTT. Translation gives CASSSSPGTGTNTGELFF.

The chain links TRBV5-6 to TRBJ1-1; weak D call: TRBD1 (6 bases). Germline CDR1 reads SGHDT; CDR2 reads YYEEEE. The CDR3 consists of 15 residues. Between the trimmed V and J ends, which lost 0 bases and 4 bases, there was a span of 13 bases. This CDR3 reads CASSLGIQGSTEAFF. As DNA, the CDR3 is TGTGCCAGCAGCTTGGGGATCCAGGGGAGCACTGAAGCTTTCTTT.

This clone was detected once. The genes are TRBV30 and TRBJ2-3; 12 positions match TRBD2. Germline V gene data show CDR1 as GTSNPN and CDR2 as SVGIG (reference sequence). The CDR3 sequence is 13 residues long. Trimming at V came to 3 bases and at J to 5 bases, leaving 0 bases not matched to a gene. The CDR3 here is CAWRGLAGDTQYF. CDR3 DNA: TGTGCCTGGAGGGGACTAGCGGGAGATACGCAGTATTTT.

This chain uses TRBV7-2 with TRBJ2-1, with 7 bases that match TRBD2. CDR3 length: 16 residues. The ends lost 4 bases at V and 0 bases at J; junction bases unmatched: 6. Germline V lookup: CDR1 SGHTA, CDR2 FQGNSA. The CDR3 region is CASSYLGGSSYNEQFF. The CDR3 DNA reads TGTGCCAGCAGCTACCTCGGGGGGAGCTCCTACAATGAGCAGTTCTTC.

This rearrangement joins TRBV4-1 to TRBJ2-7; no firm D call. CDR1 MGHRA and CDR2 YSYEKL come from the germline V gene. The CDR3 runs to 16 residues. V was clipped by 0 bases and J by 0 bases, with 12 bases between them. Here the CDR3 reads CASSQEASDGSYEQYF. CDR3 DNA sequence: TGCGCCAGCAGCCAAGAGGCCAGCGATGGCTCCTACGAGCAGTACTTC.

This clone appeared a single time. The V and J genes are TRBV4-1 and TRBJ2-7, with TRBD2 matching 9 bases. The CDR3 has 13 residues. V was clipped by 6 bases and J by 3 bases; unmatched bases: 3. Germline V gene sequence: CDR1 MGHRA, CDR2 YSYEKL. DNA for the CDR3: TGCGCCAGCAGTCATAGCGGGAGCTACGAGCAGTACTTC. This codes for CASSHSGSYEQYF.

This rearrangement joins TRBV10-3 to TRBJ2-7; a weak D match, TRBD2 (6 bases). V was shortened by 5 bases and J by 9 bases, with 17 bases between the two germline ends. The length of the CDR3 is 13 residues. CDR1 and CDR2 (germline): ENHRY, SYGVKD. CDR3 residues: CAISQKERVPQYF. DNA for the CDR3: TGTGCCATCAGTCAGAAGGAGCGGGTGCCGCAGTACTTC.

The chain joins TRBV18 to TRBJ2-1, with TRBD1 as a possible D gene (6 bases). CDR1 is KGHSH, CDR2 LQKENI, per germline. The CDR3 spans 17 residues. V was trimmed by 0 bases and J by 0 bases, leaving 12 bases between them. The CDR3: CASSPPKTGSSYNEQFF. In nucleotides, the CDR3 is TGTGCCAGCTCACCACCCAAAACAGGGAGCTCCTACAATGAGCAGTTCTTC.

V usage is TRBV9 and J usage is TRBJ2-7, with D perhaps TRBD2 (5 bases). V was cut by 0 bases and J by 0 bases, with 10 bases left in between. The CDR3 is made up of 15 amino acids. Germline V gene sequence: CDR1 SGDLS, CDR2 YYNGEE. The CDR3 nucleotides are TGTGCCAGCAGCGTAGGACTACCCGACTCCTACGAGCAGTACTTC. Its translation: CASSVGLPDSYEQYF.

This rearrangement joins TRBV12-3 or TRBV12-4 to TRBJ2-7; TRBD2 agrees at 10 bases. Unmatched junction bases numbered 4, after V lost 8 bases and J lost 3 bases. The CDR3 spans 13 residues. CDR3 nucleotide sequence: TGTGCCAGCGAGCTAGCGGGAGTCTACGAGCAGTACTTC. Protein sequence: CASELAGVYEQYF.

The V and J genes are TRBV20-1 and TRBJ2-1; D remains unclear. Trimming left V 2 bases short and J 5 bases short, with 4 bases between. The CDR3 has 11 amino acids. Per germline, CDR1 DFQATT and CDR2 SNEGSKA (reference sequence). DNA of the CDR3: TGCAGTGCTAGACTAAACAATGAGCAGTTCTTC. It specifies CSARLNNEQFF.

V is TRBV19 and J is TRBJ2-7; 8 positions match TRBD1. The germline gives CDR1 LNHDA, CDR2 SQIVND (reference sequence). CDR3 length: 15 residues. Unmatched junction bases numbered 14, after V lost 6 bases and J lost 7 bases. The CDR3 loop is CASRDGGQASEEQYF. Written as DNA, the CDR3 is TGTGCCAGTAGGGATGGGGGACAGGCGTCAGAGGAGCAGTACTTC.

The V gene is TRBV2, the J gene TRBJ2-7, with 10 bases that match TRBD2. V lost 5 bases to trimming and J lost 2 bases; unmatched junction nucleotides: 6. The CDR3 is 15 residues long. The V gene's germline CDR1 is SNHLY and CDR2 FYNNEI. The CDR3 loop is CASSLSGRQTYEQYF. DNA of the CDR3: TGTGCCAGCAGTCTTAGCGGGAGGCAGACCTACGAGCAGTACTTC.

The CDR3 sequence is CASSQLRGALGGEQYF. The CDR3 region has the DNA TGCGCCAGCAGCCAACTACGGGGCGCATTGGGAGGCGAGCAGTACTTC. The chain joins TRBV4-3 to TRBJ2-7; possible D gene TRBD2, 6 bases. This CDR3 is 16 amino acids long. The V gene's germline CDR1 is LGHNA and CDR2 YSLEER. V was trimmed by 2 bases and J by 6 bases, leaving 20 bases between them.

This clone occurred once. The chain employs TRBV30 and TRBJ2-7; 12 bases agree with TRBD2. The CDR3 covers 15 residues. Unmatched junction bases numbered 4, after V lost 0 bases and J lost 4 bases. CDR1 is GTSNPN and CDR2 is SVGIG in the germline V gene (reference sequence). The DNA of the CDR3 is TGTGCCTGGAGTGTGCTAGCGGGAGGGCCATACGAGCAGTACTTC. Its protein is CAWSVLAGGPYEQYF.

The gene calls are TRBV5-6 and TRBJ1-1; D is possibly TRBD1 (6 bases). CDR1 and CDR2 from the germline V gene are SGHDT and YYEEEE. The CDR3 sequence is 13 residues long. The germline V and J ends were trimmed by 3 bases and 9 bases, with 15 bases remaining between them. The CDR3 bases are TGTGCCAGCAGCTCACCTTCAGGGGTACAAGCTTTCTTT. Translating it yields CASSSPSGVQAFF.

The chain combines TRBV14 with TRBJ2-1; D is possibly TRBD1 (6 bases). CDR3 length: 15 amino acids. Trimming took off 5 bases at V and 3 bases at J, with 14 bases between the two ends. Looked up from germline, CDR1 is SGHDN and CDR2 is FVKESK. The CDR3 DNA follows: TGTGCCAGCAGCGACAGGACTGTCTACTACAATGAGCAGTTCTTC. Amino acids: CASSDRTVYYNEQFF.

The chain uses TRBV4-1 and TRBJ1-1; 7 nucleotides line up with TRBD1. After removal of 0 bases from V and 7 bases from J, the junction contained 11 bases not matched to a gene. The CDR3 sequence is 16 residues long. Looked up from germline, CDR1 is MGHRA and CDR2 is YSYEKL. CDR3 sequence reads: CASSQDRTGWEYEAFF. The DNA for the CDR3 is TGCGCCAGCAGCCAAGATAGGACAGGCTGGGAGTATGAAGCTTTCTTT.

CDR3 sequence: CASSTSGFSSYNEQFF. The CDR3 DNA reads as TGTGCCAGCAGCACTAGCGGGTTCAGCTCCTACAATGAGCAGTTCTTC. This chain uses TRBV3-1 (or the pseudogene TRBV3-2) with TRBJ2-1, with TRBD2 matching over 9 bases. CDR1 LGHDT and CDR2 YNNKEL come from the germline V gene (reference sequence). The ends lost 5 bases at V and 0 bases at J; junction bases unmatched: 5. CDR3 length: 16 amino acids.

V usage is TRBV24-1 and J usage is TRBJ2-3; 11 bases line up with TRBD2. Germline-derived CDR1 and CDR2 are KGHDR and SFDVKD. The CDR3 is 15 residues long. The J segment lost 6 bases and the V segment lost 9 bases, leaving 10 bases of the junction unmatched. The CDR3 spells CATATSGSTADTQYF. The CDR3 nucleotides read TGTGCCACCGCTACTAGCGGGAGTACAGCGGATACGCAGTATTTT.

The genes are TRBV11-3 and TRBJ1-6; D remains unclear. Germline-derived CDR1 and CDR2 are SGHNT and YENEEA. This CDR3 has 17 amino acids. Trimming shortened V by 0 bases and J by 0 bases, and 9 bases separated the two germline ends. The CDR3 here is CASSLERFGSYNSPLHF. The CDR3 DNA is TGTGCCAGCAGCTTAGAACGGTTCGGCTCCTATAATTCACCCCTCCACTTT.

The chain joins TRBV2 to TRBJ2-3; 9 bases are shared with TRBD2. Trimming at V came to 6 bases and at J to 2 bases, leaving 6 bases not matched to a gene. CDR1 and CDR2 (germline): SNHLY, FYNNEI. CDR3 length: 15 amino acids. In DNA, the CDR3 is TGTGCCAGCAGGACCCTAGCGGGGTTCACAGATACGCAGTATTTT. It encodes CASRTLAGFTDTQYF.

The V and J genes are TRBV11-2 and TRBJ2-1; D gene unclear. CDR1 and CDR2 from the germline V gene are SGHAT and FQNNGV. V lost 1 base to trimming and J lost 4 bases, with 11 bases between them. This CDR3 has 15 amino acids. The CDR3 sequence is CASSLVISNYNEQFF. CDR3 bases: TGTGCCAGCAGCTTAGTGATTAGCAATTACAATGAGCAGTTCTTC.

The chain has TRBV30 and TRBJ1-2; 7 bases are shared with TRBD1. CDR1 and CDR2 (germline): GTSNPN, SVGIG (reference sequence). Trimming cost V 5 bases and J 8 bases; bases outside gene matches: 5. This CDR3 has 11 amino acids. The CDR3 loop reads CAWPGQRGYTF. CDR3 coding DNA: TGTGCCTGGCCGGGACAGCGCGGCTACACCTTC.

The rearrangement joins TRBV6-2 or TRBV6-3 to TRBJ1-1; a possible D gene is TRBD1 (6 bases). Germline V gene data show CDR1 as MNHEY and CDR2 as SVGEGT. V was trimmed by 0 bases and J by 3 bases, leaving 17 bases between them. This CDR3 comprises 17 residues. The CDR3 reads CASSYSGGALMDTEAFF. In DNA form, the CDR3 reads TGTGCCAGCAGTTACTCGGGGGGGGCCCTCATGGACACTGAAGCTTTCTTT.

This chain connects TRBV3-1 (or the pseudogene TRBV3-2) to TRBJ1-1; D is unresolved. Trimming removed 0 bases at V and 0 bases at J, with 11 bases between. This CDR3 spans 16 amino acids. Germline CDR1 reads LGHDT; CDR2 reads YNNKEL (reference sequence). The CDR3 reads CASSQDNPGLNTEAFF. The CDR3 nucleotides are TGTGCCAGCAGCCAAGATAACCCAGGTCTGAACACTGAAGCTTTCTTT.

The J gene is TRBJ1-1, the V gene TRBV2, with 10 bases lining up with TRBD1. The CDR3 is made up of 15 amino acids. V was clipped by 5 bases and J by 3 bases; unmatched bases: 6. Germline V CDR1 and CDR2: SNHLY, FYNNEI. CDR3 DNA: TGTGCCAGCAGTTTCGACAGGGGGCGAGACACTGAAGCTTTCTTT. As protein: CASSFDRGRDTEAFF.

CDR3 nucleotide sequence: TGTGCCAGCAGCCAAGGGGGAGGAAACACTGAAGCTTTCTTT. Amino acid sequence: CASSQGGGNTEAFF. This chain joins TRBV3-1 (or the pseudogene TRBV3-2) and TRBJ1-1; D remains ambiguous. The germline gives CDR1 LGHDT, CDR2 YNNKEL (reference sequence). Trimming took 1 base from V and 2 from J, leaving 8 bases between them. CDR3 length: 14 residues.

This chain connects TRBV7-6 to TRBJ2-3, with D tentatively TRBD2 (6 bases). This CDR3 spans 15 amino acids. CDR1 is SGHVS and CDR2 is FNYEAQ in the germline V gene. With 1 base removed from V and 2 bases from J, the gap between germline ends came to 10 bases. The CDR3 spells CASSLGGDPTDTQYF. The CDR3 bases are TGTGCCAGCAGCTTAGGGGGGGACCCCACAGATACGCAGTATTTT.

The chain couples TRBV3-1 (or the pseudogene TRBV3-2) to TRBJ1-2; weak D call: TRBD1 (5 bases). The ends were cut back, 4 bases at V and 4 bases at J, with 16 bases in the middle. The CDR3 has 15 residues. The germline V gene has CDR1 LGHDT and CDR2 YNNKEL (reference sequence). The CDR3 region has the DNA TGTGCCAGCAGCCCGCCGTCGGACACTATCTATGGCTACACCTTC. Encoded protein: CASSPPSDTIYGYTF.

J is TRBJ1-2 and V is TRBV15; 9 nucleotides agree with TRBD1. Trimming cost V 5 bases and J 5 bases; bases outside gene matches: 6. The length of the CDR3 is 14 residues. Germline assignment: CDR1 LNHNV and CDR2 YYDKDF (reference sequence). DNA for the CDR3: TGTGCCACCAGCGGGGACAGGGTAAAGTATGGCTACACCTTC. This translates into CATSGDRVKYGYTF.

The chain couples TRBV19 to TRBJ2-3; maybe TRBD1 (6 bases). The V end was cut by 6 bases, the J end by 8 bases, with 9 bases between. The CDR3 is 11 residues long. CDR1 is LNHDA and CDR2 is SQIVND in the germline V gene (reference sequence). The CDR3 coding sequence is TGTGCCAGTAGGACAGGAGTTACGCAGTATTTT. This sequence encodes CASRTGVTQYF.